This T cell receptor (beta chain) was retrieved from a study of cytotoxic CD8 clonotypes in ibrutinib-treated CLL. Background on the study: The study included roughly 10 relapsed/refractory and under 16 treatment-naive patients; approximately 17 had IGHV unmutated disease. General study points: Samples from sustained-remission and progressing patients were taken at different times. A rise in clonality was seen at ibrutinib response, and a fall back toward baseline was seen at progression. Public clonotypes (which were uncommon) either contracted or remained stable on treatment.

This clone was counted a few times. The antigen is not known. Germline V gene lookup returns CDR1 LNHDA and CDR2 SQIVND (reference sequence). This CDR3 has 16 residues. V was clipped by 5 bases and J by 0 bases; unmatched bases: 6. Generated by immunoSEQ multiplex PCR, the TCRdb table keeps only in-frame clones and is missing some. The table records 65,000 to 95,000 clones, 70% to 90% of them present only once. This material consisted of PBMCs, taken before ibrutinib treatment. The clonotype originates from a human donor with chronic lymphocytic leukemia. This rearrangement joins TRBV19 to TRBJ2-7; 11 nucleotides match TRBD2. The CDR3 DNA follows: TGTGCCAGTAGTGCCTTAGCGGGAGGGCCCTCCTACGAGCAGTACTTC. Amino acids: CASSALAGGPSYEQYF.